What follows is one TCR beta chain and its context. This same CDR3 is encoded by further DNA sequences in the sample. The CDR3 contains 17 residues. Germline CDR1 reads SGHNT; CDR2 reads YYREEE (reference sequence). J lost 4 bases, V lost 3 bases, and 6 bases had no gene match. Over several immunoSEQ plates, each subset's genomic DNA was distributed in even portions. In replicate PCRs of sorted subsets, about 220 ng DNA, about 29,000 T cell genomes, was used. Methods used by the authors: With immunoSEQ giving junction-only sequences and no quality scores, filtering differed. Using immunoSEQ multiplex PCR, the repertoire was profiled, and TCRdb retains in-frame clones only, with some absent. V, J and clone size derive from that table, while D and trimming were established from the DNA sequence. This sample has around 2.1 million clones; roughly 91% occur once, and the top ten carry around 1.7%. Naive CD8 cells lacked CD45RO and underwent positive selection for CCR7, leaving out terminally differentiated effector memory CD45RA+ cells.

This record comes from a study of shared clonotypes between healthy human individuals. The TCR comes from a young man in good health. Some clones in this sample may be carry-over from other donors' samples. The chain has TRBV5-4 and TRBJ2-2; 13 bases align to TRBD2. The sample was naive CD8+ T cells from PBMCs. CDR3: CASSSGLAGASTGELFF. The CDR3 DNA sequence: TGTGCCAGCAGCTCCGGACTAGCGGGAGCGAGCACCGGGGAGCTGTTTTTT.